This TCR beta chain appears in the sequencing data of a study of human T cells and chemical hapten exposure. Study information: DPC at 0.01% went onto the upper back in patch tests, read at 6 days.

TCRdb re-called the RACE reads through MiXCR, storing one row per CDR3 protein. The data show a few hundred thousand distinct CDR3 sequences, just under 6.5% seen once. Time point reported: patch test 2, 6 weeks after DPC sensitization. Treatment noted: therapeutic diphenylcyclopropenone sensitization with weekly scalp DPC. This clonotype appeared many times. The receptor was derived from a woman between 18 and 29 years old with alopecia areata. Some clones in this sample may be carry-over from other donors' samples. This specimen consisted of whole blood, obtained in connection with sensitization to the hapten diphenylcyclopropenone (DPC).

The CDR3 region has the DNA TGCGCCAGCAGCCAATCCCCTAGGGAGCAGGGTATCGGGGAGCTGTTTTTT. Protein: CASSQSPREQGIGELFF. This chain uses TRBV4-3 with TRBJ2-2, with D possibly called TRBD1 or TRBD2 (5 bases each). The CDR3 runs to 17 residues. V was trimmed by 2 bases and J by 7 bases, leaving 20 bases between them. Per the germline V gene, CDR1 is LGHNA and CDR2 is YSLEER.